This T cell receptor beta chain was captured in a study of blood T cell repertoires in COVID-19. The germline gives CDR1 LNHDA, CDR2 SQIVND (reference sequence). The CDR3 length is 13 residues. Between the trimmed V and J ends, which lost 3 bases and 5 bases, there was a span of 10 bases. TCRdb's table, derived via immunoSEQ multiplex PCR, lists solely in-frame clones and lacks some. The profile shows approximately 280,000 clones, around 90% of them singletons. The source is a man aged 50-59 years with acute or convalescent COVID-19. Sequenced input: peripheral blood. V gene TRBV19 combines with J gene TRBJ1-1, with a weak D call TRBD1 (5 bases). CDR3 amino acids: CASSIWGETEAFF. Written as DNA, the CDR3 is TGTGCCAGTAGTATCTGGGGGGAGACTGAAGCTTTCTTT.